This TCR beta chain emerged from a study of shared clonotypes between healthy human individuals. Study-level findings and limits: The researchers took only blood, and tissue repertoires probably look different.

Remarks on this clone: The antigen is unknown. Distinct nucleotide sequences in the sample also encode this CDR3.

The ends were cut back, 0 bases at V and 0 bases at J, with 3 bases in the middle. The CDR3 extends over 13 amino acids. CDR1 is LGHNA, CDR2 YSLEER, per germline. When replicate PCRs were run on sorted subsets, they used about 220 ng DNA, some 33,000 T cell genomes. Study processing details: From ImmunoSEQ came sequences covering only the junction and carrying no quality scores, so filtering differed. The table came from immunoSEQ multiplex PCR; TCRdb's copy has only in-frame clones and leaves some out. D and trimming were read from the DNA, whereas the V and J calls and clone size are those reported in that table. The table has about 2.4 million clones, just over 90% seen once.

The sequence derives from a man younger than 35 in good health. The rearrangement uses TRBV4-3 and TRBJ2-7; no definite D call. The specimen sequenced was naive CD4+ T cells sorted from blood. Subset in this sample: CD45RA+ positively selected. CDR3 residues: CASSQDISYEQYF. CDR3 bases: TGCGCCAGCAGCCAAGACATCTCCTACGAGCAGTACTTC.